A single sample gave rise to the 8 T cell receptor beta chains below, sequenced in a study of T cells in women clearing cervical HPV infection. Profiling relied on immunoSEQ multiplex PCR, and the TCRdb table lists in-frame clones only, not all of them. This sample's clone table lists 25,000 to 35,000 clones. Sequencing was done on a sample of blood buffy coat. These receptors all stem from a woman aged 18 to 75 with a cervical HPV16 infection that either progressed to CIN3+ or cleared (not recorded which).

Of note for this clone: The observed sequence ends 3 residues before the CDR3 terminus, with the missing tail filled in from the germline J gene. V usage is TRBV4-1 and J usage is TRBJ2-3; 14 positions match TRBD2. There are 16 residues in the CDR3. J gave up 5 bases and V 4 bases, and 5 bases lay outside the gene matches. Germline V CDR1 and CDR2: MGHRA, YSYEKL. The CDR3 loop is CASSLTGTSGRDTQYF. The CDR3 DNA, read in part, is TGCGCCAGCAGCCTAACCGGGACTAGCGGGAGAGATACG.

Turning to this clone: The read ends 3 residues shy of where the CDR3 ends; the end is completed using the germline J gene. The chain couples TRBV10-1 to TRBJ2-4, with 14 bases lining up with TRBD2. Germline CDR1 WNHNN, CDR2 SYGVQD (reference sequence). This CDR3 spans 18 amino acids. J was trimmed by 1 base and V by 4 bases; bases with no gene match: 6. CDR3 bases read: TGCGCCAGCAGTGGAAGGACTAGCGGGGGGTCGGCCAAAAACATT. Encoded protein: CASSGRTSGGSAKNI. The whole CDR3 protein is CASSGRTSGGSAKNIQYF.

A word on this clone: With the read ending 3 residues before the CDR3 end, the germline J gene is used to fill in that end. V and J are TRBV13 and TRBJ1-3; D might be TRBD1 (5 bases). V gave up 5 bases and J gave up 3 bases, with 11 bases separating them. The CDR3 totals 14 residues. Germline CDR1 and CDR2: PRHDT and FYEKMQ (reference sequence). The CDR3: CASSPTGDGNTIYF. Incomplete CDR3 DNA: TGTGCCAGCAGCCCCACAGGCGATGGAAACACC.

In the case of this clone: Sequencing ends 3 residues short of the CDR3 end; the germline J gene provides the rest. V is TRBV2 and J is TRBJ2-7, with TRBD1 identical over 10 bases. Germline loops: CDR1 SNHLY, CDR2 FYNNEI. This CDR3 is 15 amino acids long. J was trimmed by 4 bases and V by 1 base; bases with no gene match: 4. The CDR3 bases that were read are TGTGCCAGCAGTGAAGTCGGACAGGGGGGGTACGAG. Residues: CASSEVGQGGYE. The whole CDR3 sequence is CASSEVGQGGYEQYF.

A remark on this clone: The read stops 3 residues short of the end of the CDR3; the missing end is completed from the germline J gene. V gene TRBV23-1 combines with J gene TRBJ2-5, with 7 nucleotides matching TRBD1. TRBV23-1 is placed among ORFs of uncertain function. The CDR3 covers 13 residues. The junction had 5 bases not matched to a gene; V was cut back by 5 bases and J by 5 bases. Incomplete CDR3 DNA: TGCGCCAGCAGTGACAGGGTAGGGGAGACC. Its protein is CASSDRVGET. The full CDR3 reads CASSDRVGETQYF.

Regarding this clone: The read halts 3 residues ahead of the CDR3 end, with the missing end drawn from the germline J gene. The rearrangement uses TRBV5-6 and TRBJ2-1; 7 bases fit TRBD2. The CDR3 runs to 15 residues. V lost 0 bases and J lost 6; bases outside the gene matches: 6. Germline V gene sequence: CDR1 SGHDT, CDR2 YYEEEE. CDR3 DNA (partial): TGTGCCAGCAGCTTGGCCCCTAGCGGAACCAATGAG. Translating it yields CASSLAPSGTNE. The whole CDR3 protein reads CASSLAPSGTNEQFF.

Of note for this clone: Sequencing ends 3 residues short of the CDR3 end; the germline J gene provides the rest. This chain connects TRBV4-1 to TRBJ1-5; TRBD1 agrees at 8 bases. Trimming cost V 0 bases and J 6 bases; bases outside gene matches: 7. Germline CDR1 MGHRA, CDR2 YSYEKL. The CDR3 consists of 16 residues. Here the CDR3 reads CASSQDGRGRGQPQHF. The sequenced CDR3 bases are TGCGCCAGCAGCCAAGACGGCAGGGGGCGCGGTCAGCCC.

For this clone: The missing CDR3 end, 3 residues past where the read stops, is filled in from the germline J gene. The chain has TRBV29-1 and TRBJ1-2; D call uncertain. Germline loops: CDR1 SQVTM, CDR2 ANQGSEA. This CDR3 is built from 15 residues. The V end lost 4 bases, the J end lost 0 bases, and 15 bases lay between the germline ends. The sequenced part of the CDR3 DNA is TGCAGCGTTGGCTTTCGGTTTAAAGCTAACTATGGC. Its protein product is CSVGFRFKANYG. The full CDR3 is CSVGFRFKANYGYTF. Combining the CDR3 with reference TRBV29-1 and TRBJ1-2 gives the whole variable domain SAVISQKPSRDICQRGTSLTIQCQVDSQVTMMFWYRQQPGQSLTLIATANQGSEATYESGFVIDKFPISRPNLTFSTLTVSNMSPEDSSIYLCSVGFRFKANYGYTFGSGTRLTVV.